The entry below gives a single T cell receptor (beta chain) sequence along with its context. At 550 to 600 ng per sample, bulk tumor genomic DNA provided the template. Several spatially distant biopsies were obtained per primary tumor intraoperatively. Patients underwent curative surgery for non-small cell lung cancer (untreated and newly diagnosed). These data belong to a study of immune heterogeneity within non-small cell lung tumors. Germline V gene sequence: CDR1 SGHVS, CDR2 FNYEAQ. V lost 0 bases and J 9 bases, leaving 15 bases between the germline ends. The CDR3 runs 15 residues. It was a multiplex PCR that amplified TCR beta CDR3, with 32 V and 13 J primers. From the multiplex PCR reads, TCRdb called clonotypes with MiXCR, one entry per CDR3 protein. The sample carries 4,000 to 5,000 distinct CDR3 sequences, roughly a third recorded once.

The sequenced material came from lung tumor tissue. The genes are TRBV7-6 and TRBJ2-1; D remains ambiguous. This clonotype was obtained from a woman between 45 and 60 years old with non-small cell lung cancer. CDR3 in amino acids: CASSLASKNRGEQFF. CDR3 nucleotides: TGTGCCAGCAGCTTAGCCTCGAAAAACCGAGGTGAGCAGTTCTTC.